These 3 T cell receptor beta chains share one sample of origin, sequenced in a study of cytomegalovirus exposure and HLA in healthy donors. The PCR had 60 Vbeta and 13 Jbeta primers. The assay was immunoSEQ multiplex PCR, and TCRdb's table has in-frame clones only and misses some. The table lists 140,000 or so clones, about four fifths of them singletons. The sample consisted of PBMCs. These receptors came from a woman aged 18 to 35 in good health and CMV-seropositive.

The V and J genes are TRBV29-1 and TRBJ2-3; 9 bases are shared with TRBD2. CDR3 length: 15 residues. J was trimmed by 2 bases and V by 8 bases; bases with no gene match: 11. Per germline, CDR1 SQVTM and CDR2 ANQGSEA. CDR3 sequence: CSSNGAGGNTDTQYF. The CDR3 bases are TGCAGCTCTAATGGGGCGGGGGGGAACACAGATACGCAGTATTTT.

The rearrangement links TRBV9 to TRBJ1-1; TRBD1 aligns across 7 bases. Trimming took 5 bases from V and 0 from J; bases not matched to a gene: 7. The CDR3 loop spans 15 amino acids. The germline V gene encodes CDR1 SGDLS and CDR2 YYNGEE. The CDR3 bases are TGTGCCAGCAGTGCGTCGGGACAGATGAACACTGAAGCTTTCTTT. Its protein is CASSASGQMNTEAFF.

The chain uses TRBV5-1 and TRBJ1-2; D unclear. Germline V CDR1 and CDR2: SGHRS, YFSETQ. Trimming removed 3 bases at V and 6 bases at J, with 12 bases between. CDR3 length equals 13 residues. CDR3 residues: CASSSGSGDGYTF. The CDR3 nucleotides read TGCGCCAGCAGCTCGGGGTCCGGGGATGGCTACACCTTC.